Only one count was recorded for the clone carrying this T cell receptor (beta chain). These data are taken from a study of blood T cell repertoires in COVID-19. The protocol was immunoSEQ multiplex PCR, while the TCRdb copy is restricted to in-frame clones and leaves out a portion. Here the sample spans about 55,000 clones, 80% to 85% being singletons. Unmatched junction bases numbered 8, after V lost 2 bases and J lost 4 bases. This CDR3 is built from 16 residues. Germline CDR1 is SGHTA and CDR2 is FQGNSA. The chain recombines TRBV7-2 with TRBJ2-5; 9 bases line up with TRBD2. Sequencing input: peripheral blood. The source of this sequence is a human donor in a cohort sampled during active or convalescent COVID-19. The CDR3 DNA follows: TGTGCCAGCAGCTTAATGGCGGGGGGGTCCAGAGAGACCCAGTACTTC. Encoded protein: CASSLMAGGSRETQYF.